The rows below give T cell receptor beta chains drawn from one sample of a study of blood T cells in healthy people across ages. MiXCR, applied by TCRdb to the 5' RACE reads, yields one record per CDR3 protein. The sample contains about 290,000 distinct CDR3 sequences, roughly a quarter of which appear only once. Sample: blood. The source of these receptors is a woman aged 70-85 years in good health. The CDR3 runs from the conserved cysteine through the conserved F or W. Fields, in order: V gene, J gene, D gene, clone size, CDR3 length, CDR3 DNA, CDR3 protein. A D gene is named only where the DNA matches it firmly. Rows give clone size only sometimes, using once, few, many, or a class for an expanded clone.

TRBV5-1,TRBJ2-5,TRBD2,few,15,TGCGCCAGCAGCTTGTCAGCGGGGGTCGAAGAGACCCAGTACTTC,CASSLSAGVEETQYF
TRBV5-1,TRBJ2-2,-,-,15,TGCGCCAGCAGGGGTATTACCCCGAACACCGGGGAGCTGTTTTTT,CASRGITPNTGELFF
TRBV16,TRBJ1-4,-,-,18,TGTGCCAGCAGCCCAGGCCCGAAGATGGATGCAACTAACGAAAAACTGTTTTTT,CASSPGPKMDATNEKLFF
TRBV11-3,TRBJ2-3,-,few,14,TGTGCCAGCAGCAAAGCCCCGGGGGCAGATACGCAGTATTTT,CASSKAPGADTQYF
TRBV10-3,TRBJ2-7,TRBD2,-,15,TGTGCCATTTCGCCCCTTAGCGGGAGAATCGCCGAGCAGTACTTC,CAISPLSGRIAEQYF
TRBV6-6,TRBJ2-5,-,few,13,TGTGCCAGCAGTTACCACAGGCGGGAGACCCAGTACTTC,CASSYHRRETQYF
TRBV7-2,TRBJ2-7,-,few,12,TGTGCCAGCAGCCCCCCCTTTGGCGAGCAGTACTTC,CASSPPFGEQYF
TRBV7-8,TRBJ2-1,TRBD2,many,17,TGTGCCAGCAGCGGGCTAGCGGGAGTGGGTTCCTACAATGAGCAGTTCTTC,CASSGLAGVGSYNEQFF
TRBV6-1,TRBJ2-7,TRBD2,few,15,TGTGCCAGCACCGAGACTAGCGGGGCTGACTACGAGCAGTACTTC,CASTETSGADYEQYF
TRBV4-3,TRBJ2-5,TRBD1,few,18,TGCGCCAGCAGCCAAGTTAATTCTCTGAGGACAGGGGAAGAGACCCAGTACTTC,CASSQVNSLRTGEETQYF
TRBV20-1,TRBJ2-7,TRBD2,few,15,TGCAGTGCTAGAGATGGGCGGGGGGGCCAGTACGAGCAGTACTTC,CSARDGRGGQYEQYF
TRBV5-1,TRBJ2-3,-,few,15,TGCGCCAGCAGCTTGGCAGGTCGGGCCCCTGATACGCAGTATTTT,CASSLAGRAPDTQYF
TRBV29-1,TRBJ2-5,TRBD2,-,13,TGCAGCGTTGATAGTAGCGGGTTAGAGACCCAGTACTTC,CSVDSSGLETQYF
TRBV7-2,TRBJ1-2,TRBD1,few,15,TGTGCCAGCAGCTTGGAACAGGGGGAGTTCTATGGCTACACCTTC,CASSLEQGEFYGYTF
TRBV2,TRBJ2-5,-,-,10,TGTGCCAGCAGGGGTGGTATCCCACGCTTC,CASRGGIPRF
TRBV12-3/TRBV12-4,TRBJ2-3,-,few,14,TGTGCCAGCAGCCCTCCCGTGGAACGAGATACGCAGTATTTT,CASSPPVERDTQYF
TRBV6-2/TRBV6-3,TRBJ1-5,-,few,13,TGTGCCAGCGGTGGAGACGGGAGGCAGCCCCAGCATTTT,CASGGDGRQPQHF
TRBV2,TRBJ2-3,-,-,14,TGTGCCAGCAGTGAGCAAGGGACCACAGATACGCAGTATTTT,CASSEQGTTDTQYF
TRBV18,TRBJ2-7,-,few,13,TGTGCCAGCTCTGACGGGAACTCCTACGAGCGGCACTTC,CASSDGNSYERHF
TRBV4-2,TRBJ2-4,-,-,18,TGTGCCAGCAGCCAGCACACCAAGGGGAAGTGGAGCAAAAACATTCAGTACTTC,CASSQHTKGKWSKNIQYF
TRBV18,TRBJ1-4,TRBD1,-,14,TGTGCCAGCTCACCAGGAGGGGGCAATGAAAAACTGTTTTTT,CASSPGGGNEKLFF
TRBV28,TRBJ2-7,-,few,13,TGTGCCAGCAGTTTAAGTGTGGGGCCAGGGCAGTACTTC,CASSLSVGPGQYF
TRBV28,TRBJ1-6,-,-,15,TGTGCCAGCAGGACCGGGACCGAATATAATTCACCCCTCCACTTT,CASRTGTEYNSPLHF
TRBV5-1,TRBJ2-1,TRBD1,-,19,TGCGCCAGCAGCTTGGCCGAGGTTACTAGGGACAGCTCCTACAATGAGCAGTTCTTC,CASSLAEVTRDSSYNEQFF
TRBV7-3,TRBJ2-5,-,many,13,TGTGCCAGCAAAAAGGGAGTCGGAGAGACCCAGTACTTC,CASKKGVGETQYF
TRBV19,TRBJ2-1,TRBD1,-,14,TGTGCCAGTAAGTTTGGACAGGCCTACAATGAGCAGTTCTTC,CASKFGQAYNEQFF
TRBV5-6,TRBJ2-7,TRBD1,many,15,TGTGCCAGCAGCTCCAACGCCGGACAGGGGAGCCAGCAGTACTTC,CASSSNAGQGSQQYF
TRBV7-2,TRBJ2-1,TRBD1,-,15,TGTGTCAGCAGCTTAGGGTCAGGGGGTCTCTATGAGCAGTTCTTC,CVSSLGSGGLYEQFF
TRBV12-3/TRBV12-4,TRBJ2-2,-,-,15,TGTGCCAGCAGTGTCGGGAGTTTTGTCACCGGGGAGCTGTTTTTT,CASSVGSFVTGELFF
TRBV7-9,TRBJ1-6,-,few,15,TGTGCCAGCAGCCCTCGAGGGGGAAATAATTCACCCCTCCACTTT,CASSPRGGNNSPLHF
TRBV20-1,TRBJ2-6,TRBD1,-,16,TGCAGTGCTAGATCGGAAGGGGGCGCTGGGGCCAACGTCCTGACTTTC,CSARSEGGAGANVLTF
TRBV19,TRBJ2-7,TRBD1,few,16,TGTGCCAGTAGTGCCCGGGACAGGGCTAGCTCCTACGAGCAGTACTTC,CASSARDRASSYEQYF
TRBV20-1,TRBJ2-2,TRBD2,-,14,TGCAGTGCTAGAGGGCGGGGGACCCCCGGGGAGCTGTTTTTT,CSARGRGTPGELFF
TRBV7-3,TRBJ2-7,TRBD1,few,15,TGTGCCAGCAGCACCCGGACAGGGGGCGGCGACGAGCAGTACTTC,CASSTRTGGGDEQYF
TRBV28,TRBJ2-2,-,-,16,TGTGCCAGCAGTTTAATAATAGGGGGGAACACCGGGGAGCTGTTTTTT,CASSLIIGGNTGELFF
TRBV20-1,TRBJ1-3,-,few,17,TGCAGTGCTAGAGATCCGGCAGGGGATCTCTCTGGAAACACCATATATTTT,CSARDPAGDLSGNTIYF
TRBV10-3,TRBJ2-5,TRBD2,-,18,TGTGCCATCAGTGAAGGACTAGCGGGAGGTTTGGGTCAAGAGACCCAGTACTTC,CAISEGLAGGLGQETQYF
TRBV9,TRBJ1-2,TRBD1,-,15,TGCGCCAGCAGAAACAGTGCCGGAGACAGGGGTGGCTACACCTTC,CASRNSAGDRGGYTF
TRBV9,TRBJ1-2,TRBD1,-,15,TGTGCCAGCAGCGGGGACAGGACCCTTAGCTATGGCTACACCTTC,CASSGDRTLSYGYTF
TRBV5-1,TRBJ2-5,-,-,14,TGCGCCAGCAGCTTTAACAGGAATCAAGAGACCCAGTACTTC,CASSFNRNQETQYF
TRBV15,TRBJ1-3,-,few,13,TGTGCCACCAGCAGAGATCTCGGAAACACCATATATTTT,CATSRDLGNTIYF
TRBV29-1,TRBJ2-7,-,-,11,TGCAGCTTCCGGGCCCAATACGAGCAGTACTTC,CSFRAQYEQYF
TRBV29-1,TRBJ2-1,-,-,13,TGCAGCGTTGTTTGGGTGGGAGACTCTGAGCAGTTCTTC,CSVVWVGDSEQFF
TRBV20-1,TRBJ1-1,-,-,14,TGCAGTGAAGGACCCACTAGGTCGAACACTGAAGCTTTCTTT,CSEGPTRSNTEAFF
TRBV7-9,TRBJ1-2,-,-,15,TGTGCCAGCAGCTTAGTAGGTGGGGGGGCGCTTGGCTACACCTTC,CASSLVGGGALGYTF
TRBV20-1,TRBJ2-3,-,-,13,TGCAGTGGAACGCCGGGAGGCACAGATACGCAGTATTTT,CSGTPGGTDTQYF
TRBV28,TRBJ2-7,-,-,17,TGTGCCAGCAGTTTATGGGGTTTAGGAGGGAGCCTTGACGAGCAGTACTTC,CASSLWGLGGSLDEQYF
TRBV20-1,TRBJ2-1,TRBD1,-,13,TGCAGCTGGGACAGGGGTGCCTACAATGAGCAGTTCTTC,CSWDRGAYNEQFF
TRBV21-1,TRBJ2-7,-,-,15,TGTGCCAGCAGCGAAAACAGGGGGCGCGCCTACGAGCAGTACTTC,CASSENRGRAYEQYF
TRBV28,TRBJ2-5,-,-,16,TGTGCCAGCAGTTTATTGGGTGAATCCCACCACGAGACCCAGTACTTC,CASSLLGESHHETQYF
TRBV12-3/TRBV12-4,TRBJ2-5,TRBD2,-,15,TGTGCCAGCAGTTTTTACGGGAGGGCCGGGGATGAGCAGCTCTTC,CASSFYGRAGDEQLF
TRBV5-1,TRBJ2-5,TRBD2,-,14,TGCGCCAGCAGCGAGCGGGATAGTAGGGAGACCCAGTACTTC,CASSERDSRETQYF
TRBV20-1,TRBJ2-1,TRBD2,-,14,TGCAGTGCTACCGGGACTAGCGGGAGTAATGAGCAGTTCTTC,CSATGTSGSNEQFF
TRBV25-1,TRBJ1-2,-,many,13,TGTGCCAGCAGTGGAGGGGGTACCTATGGCTACACCTTC,CASSGGGTYGYTF
TRBV3-1,TRBJ1-1,-,-,15,TGTGCCAGCAGCCAAGATGGAGGGGGGTCCCCCAGAGCTTTCTTT,CASSQDGGGSPRAFF